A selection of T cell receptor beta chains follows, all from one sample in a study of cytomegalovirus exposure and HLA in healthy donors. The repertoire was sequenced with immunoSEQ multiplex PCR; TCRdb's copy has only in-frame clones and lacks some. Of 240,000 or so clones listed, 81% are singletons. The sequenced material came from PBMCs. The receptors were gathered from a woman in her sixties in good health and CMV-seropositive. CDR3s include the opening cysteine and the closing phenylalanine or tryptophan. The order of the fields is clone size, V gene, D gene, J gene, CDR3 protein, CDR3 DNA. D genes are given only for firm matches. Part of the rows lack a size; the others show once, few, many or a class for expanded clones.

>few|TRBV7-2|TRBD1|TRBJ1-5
CASSYEGADRGRTQHF
TGTGCCAGCAGCTACGAGGGGGCGGATAGGGGAAGGACCCAGCATTTT
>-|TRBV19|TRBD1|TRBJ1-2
CASSTRQGASANYGYTF
TGTGCCAGTAGTACCCGACAGGGTGCCTCAGCTAACTATGGCTACACCTTC
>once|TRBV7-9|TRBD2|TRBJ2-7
CASSLSGRSYEQYF
TGTGCCAGCAGCCTGAGCGGGAGGAGCTACGAGCAGTACTTC
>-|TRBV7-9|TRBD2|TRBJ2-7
CASSLVLAGVREQYF
TGTGCCAGCAGCTTAGTACTAGCGGGAGTCCGCGAGCAGTACTTC
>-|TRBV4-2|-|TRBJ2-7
CASSQEVYLGIYEQYF
TGTGCCAGCAGCCAAGAGGTCTACCTCGGGATCTACGAGCAGTACTTC
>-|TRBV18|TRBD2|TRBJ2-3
CASSPTTRGAGSTDTQYF
TGTGCCAGCTCACCAACCACGCGGGGGGCAGGTAGCACAGATACGCAGTATTTT
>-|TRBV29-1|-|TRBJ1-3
CSANSGNTIYF
TGCAGCGCAAATTCTGGAAACACCATATATTTT
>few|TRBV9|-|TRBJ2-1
CASSSPGAYNEQFF
TGTGCCAGCAGCTCGCCTGGGGCATACAATGAGCAGTTCTTC
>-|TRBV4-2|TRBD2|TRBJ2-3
CASSQAGGKRESGDTQYF
TGTGCCAGCAGCCAAGCGGGAGGGAAGCGGGAGTCAGGAGATACGCAGTATTTT
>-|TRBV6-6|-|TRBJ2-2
CASIQRDWNTGELFF
TGTGCCAGCATCCAACGGGACTGGAACACCGGGGAGCTGTTTTTT
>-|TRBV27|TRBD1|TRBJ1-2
CASSGWTGYGYTF
TGTGCCAGCAGTGGTTGGACAGGATATGGCTACACCTTC
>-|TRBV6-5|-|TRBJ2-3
CASSYPASAQGTQYF
TGTGCCAGCAGTTACCCTGCCTCAGCGCAAGGTACGCAGTATTTT
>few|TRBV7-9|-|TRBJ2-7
CFFKLKAAYEQYF
TGTTTTTTCAAGCTGAAGGCGGCATACGAGCAGTACTTC